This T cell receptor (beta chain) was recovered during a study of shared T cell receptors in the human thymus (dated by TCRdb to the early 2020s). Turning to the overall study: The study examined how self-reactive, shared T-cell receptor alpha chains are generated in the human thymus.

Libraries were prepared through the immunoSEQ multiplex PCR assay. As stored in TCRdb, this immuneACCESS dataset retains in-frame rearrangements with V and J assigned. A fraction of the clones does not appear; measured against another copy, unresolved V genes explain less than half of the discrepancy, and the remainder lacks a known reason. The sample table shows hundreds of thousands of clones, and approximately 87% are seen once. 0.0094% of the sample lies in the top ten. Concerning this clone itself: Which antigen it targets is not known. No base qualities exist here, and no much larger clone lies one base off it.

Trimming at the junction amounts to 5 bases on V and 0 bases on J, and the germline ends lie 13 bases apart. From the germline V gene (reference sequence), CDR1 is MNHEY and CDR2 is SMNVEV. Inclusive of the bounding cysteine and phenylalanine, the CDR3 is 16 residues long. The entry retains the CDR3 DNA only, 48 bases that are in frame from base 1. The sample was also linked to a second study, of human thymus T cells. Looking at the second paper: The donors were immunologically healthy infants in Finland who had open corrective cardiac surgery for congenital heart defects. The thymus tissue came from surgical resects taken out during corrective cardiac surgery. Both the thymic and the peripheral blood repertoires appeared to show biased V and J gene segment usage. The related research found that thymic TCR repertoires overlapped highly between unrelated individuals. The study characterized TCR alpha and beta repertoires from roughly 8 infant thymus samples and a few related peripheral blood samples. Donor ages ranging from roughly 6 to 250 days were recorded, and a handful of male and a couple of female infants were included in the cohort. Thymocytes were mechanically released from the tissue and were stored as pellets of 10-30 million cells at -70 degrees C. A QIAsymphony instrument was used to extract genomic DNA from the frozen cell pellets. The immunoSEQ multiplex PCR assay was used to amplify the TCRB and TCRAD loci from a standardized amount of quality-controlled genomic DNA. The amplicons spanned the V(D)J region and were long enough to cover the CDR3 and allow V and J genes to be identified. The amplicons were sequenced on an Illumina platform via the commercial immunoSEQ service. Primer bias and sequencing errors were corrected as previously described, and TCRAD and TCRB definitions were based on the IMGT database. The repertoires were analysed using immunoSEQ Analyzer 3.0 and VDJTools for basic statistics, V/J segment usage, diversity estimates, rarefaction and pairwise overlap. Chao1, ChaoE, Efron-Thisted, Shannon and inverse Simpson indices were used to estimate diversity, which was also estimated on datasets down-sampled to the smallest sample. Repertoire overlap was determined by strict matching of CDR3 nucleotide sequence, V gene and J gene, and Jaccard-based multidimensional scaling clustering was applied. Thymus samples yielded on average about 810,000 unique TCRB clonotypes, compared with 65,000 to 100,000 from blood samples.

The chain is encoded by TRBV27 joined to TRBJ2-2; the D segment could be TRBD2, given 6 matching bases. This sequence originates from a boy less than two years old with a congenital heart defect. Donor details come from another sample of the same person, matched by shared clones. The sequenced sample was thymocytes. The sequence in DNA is TGTGCCAGCAGTCCAGCGGGCCGTACGAACACCGGGGAGCTGTTTTTT. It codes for CASSPAGRTNTGELFF.